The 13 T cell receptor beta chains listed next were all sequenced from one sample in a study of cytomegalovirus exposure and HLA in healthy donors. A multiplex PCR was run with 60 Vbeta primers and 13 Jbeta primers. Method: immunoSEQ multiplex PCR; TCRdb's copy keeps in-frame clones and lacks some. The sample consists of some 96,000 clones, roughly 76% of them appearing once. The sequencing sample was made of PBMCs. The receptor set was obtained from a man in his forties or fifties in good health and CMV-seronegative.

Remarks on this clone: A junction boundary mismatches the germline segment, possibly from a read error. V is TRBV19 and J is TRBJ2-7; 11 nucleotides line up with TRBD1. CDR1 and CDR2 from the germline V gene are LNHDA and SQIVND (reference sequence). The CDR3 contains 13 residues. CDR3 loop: CASRDRGFYEQCF. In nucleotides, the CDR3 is TGTGCCAGTCGGGACAGGGGGTTTTACGAGCAGTGCTTC.

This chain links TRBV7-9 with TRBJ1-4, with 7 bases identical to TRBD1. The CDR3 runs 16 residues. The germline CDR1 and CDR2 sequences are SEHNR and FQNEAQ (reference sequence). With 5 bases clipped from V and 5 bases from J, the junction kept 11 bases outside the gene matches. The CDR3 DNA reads TGTGCCAGCAGCCCCCCAGTGGCCAGGGGGAATGAAAAACTGTTTTTT. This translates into CASSPPVARGNEKLFF.

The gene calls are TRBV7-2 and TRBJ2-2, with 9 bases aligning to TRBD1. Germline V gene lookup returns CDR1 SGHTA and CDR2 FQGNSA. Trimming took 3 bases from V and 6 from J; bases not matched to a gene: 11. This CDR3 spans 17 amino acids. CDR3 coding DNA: TGTGCCAGCAGCTTGTGGTGGGAACAGGGGGCGTCCGGGGAGCTGTTTTTT. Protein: CASSLWWEQGASGELFF.

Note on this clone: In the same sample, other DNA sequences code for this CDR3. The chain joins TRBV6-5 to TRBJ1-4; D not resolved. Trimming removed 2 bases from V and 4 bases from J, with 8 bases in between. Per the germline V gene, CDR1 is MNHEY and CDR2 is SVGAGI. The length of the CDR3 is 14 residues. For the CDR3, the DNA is TGTGCCAGCAGTTACGGGCAACATAATGAAAAACTGTTTTTT. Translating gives CASSYGQHNEKLFF.

The CDR3 nucleotides read TGTGCCAGCTCACCACCGCAGGGGAATACCCCGAGCCGGTTCTTC. Its protein is CASSPPQGNTPSRFF. The chain uses TRBV18 and TRBJ2-1; weak D call: TRBD1 (6 bases). V lost 0 bases to trimming and J lost 15 bases, with 21 bases between them. Germline V gives CDR1 KGHSH, CDR2 LQKENI. This CDR3 contains 15 residues.

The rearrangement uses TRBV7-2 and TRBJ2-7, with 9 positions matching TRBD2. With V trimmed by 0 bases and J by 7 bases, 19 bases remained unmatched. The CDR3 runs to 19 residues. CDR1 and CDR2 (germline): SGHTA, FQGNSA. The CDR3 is CASSLAPPQAGGQRAEQYF. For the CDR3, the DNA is TGTGCCAGCAGCTTAGCACCCCCGCAAGCGGGAGGCCAGCGAGCGGAGCAGTACTTC. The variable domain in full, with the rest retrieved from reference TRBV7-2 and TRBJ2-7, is GAGVSQSPSNKVTEKGKDVELRCDPISGHTALYWYRQSLGQGLEFLIYFQGNSAPDKSGLPSDRFSAERTGGSVSTLTIQRTQQEDSAVYLCASSLAPPQAGGQRAEQYFGPGTRLTVT.

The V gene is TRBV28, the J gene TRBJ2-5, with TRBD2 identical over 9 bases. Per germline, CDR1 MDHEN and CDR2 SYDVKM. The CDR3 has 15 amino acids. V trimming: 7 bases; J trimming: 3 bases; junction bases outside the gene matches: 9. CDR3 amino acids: CASTQAGGGEETQYF. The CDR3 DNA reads TGTGCCAGCACCCAAGCGGGAGGCGGAGAAGAGACCCAGTACTTC.

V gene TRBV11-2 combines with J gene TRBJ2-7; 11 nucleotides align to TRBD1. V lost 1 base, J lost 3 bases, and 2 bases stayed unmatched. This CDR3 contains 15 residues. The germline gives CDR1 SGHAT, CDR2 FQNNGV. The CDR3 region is CASSLGGTGGYEQYF. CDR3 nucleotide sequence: TGTGCCAGCAGCTTAGGCGGGACAGGGGGCTACGAGCAGTACTTC.

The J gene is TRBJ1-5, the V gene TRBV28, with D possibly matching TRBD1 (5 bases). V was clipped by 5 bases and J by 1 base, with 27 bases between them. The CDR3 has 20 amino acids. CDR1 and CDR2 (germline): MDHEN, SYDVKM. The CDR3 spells CASSGTGGTHGTESNQPQHF. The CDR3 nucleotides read TGTGCCAGCAGTGGGACCGGGGGGACTCATGGGACCGAGAGCAATCAGCCCCAGCATTTT.

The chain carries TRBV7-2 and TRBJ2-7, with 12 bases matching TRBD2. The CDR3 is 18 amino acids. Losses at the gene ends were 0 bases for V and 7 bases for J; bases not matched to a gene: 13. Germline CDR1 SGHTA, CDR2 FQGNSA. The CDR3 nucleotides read TGTGCCAGCAGCTTAGCCCTCCGGGCTAGCGGGAGGGCGGATGAGCAGTACTTC. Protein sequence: CASSLALRASGRADEQYF.

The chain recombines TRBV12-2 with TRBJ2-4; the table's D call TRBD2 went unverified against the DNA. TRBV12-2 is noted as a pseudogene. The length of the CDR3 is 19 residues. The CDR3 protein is CASRLALRSRGGSKNIQYF. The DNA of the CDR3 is TGTGCAAGTCGCTTAGCGCTGAGGTCGCGGGGTGGGTCCAAAAACATTCAGTACTTC.

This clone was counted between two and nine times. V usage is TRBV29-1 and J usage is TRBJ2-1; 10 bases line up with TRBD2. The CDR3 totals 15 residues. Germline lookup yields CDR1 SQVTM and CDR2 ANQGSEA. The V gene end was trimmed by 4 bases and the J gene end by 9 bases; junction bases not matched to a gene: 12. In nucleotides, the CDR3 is TGCAGCGTTGTATATTCTAGCGGGAGAGGGGGTGAGCAGTTCTTC. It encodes CSVVYSSGRGGEQFF.

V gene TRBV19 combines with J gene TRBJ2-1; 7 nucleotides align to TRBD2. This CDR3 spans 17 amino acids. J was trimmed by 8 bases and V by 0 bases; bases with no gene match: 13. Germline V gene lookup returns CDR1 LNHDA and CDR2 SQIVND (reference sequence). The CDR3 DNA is TGTGCCAGTAGTATAGATCCCCGGACGGCGGGGAGGGATGAGCAGTTCTTC. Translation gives CASSIDPRTAGRDEQFF.